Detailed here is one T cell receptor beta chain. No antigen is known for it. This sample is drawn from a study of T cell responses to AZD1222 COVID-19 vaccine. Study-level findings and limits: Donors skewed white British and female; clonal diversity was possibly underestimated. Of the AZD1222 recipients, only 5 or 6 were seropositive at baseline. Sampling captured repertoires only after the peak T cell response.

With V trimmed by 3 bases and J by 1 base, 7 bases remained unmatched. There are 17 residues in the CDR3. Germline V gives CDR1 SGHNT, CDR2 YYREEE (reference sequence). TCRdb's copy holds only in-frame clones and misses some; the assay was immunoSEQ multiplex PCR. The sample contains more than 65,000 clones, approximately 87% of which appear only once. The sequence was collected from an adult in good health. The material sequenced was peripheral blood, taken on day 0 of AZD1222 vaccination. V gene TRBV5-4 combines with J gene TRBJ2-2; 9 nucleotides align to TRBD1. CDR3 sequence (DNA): TGTGCCAGCAGCTCCCGATACAGGGGGCTGAACACCGGGGAGCTGTTTTTT. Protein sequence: CASSSRYRGLNTGELFF. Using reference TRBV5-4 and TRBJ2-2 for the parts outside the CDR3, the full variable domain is ETGVTQSPTHLIKTRGQQVTLRCSSQSGHNTVSWYQQALGQGPQFIFQYYREEENGRGNFPPRFSGLQFPNYSSELNVNALELDDSALYLCASSSRYRGLNTGELFFGEGSRLTVL.